This T cell receptor beta chain was retrieved from a study of vaccination and CD4 T cells after COVID-19. Treatment: roughly 10-day PBMC culture with coronavirus spike peptide pools or control peptides (ViraFEST assay). Medium was half-exchanged with fresh IL-2 medium on days 3 and 7. Germline values: CDR1 SGHVS, CDR2 FNYEAQ. V gave up 4 bases and J gave up 2 bases; unmatched junction bases: 5. The CDR3 has 17 residues. Sequenced with the Oncomine TCR Beta short-read assay was DNA taken from cultured CD4+ T cells. One entry per CDR3 protein results from TCRdb running MiXCR on the PCR reads. The sample gives about 16,000 distinct CDR3 sequences, 30% to 45% of which show up once; 13% to 15% is in the top ten. Points on this clonotype: Its antigen remains unidentified.

This receptor was taken from a human donor with COVID-19. The genes are TRBV7-6 and TRBJ2-1; 13 nucleotides align to TRBD2. The source material was cultured CD4+ T cells from blood. The CDR3 loop reads CASSSTSGGAAYNEQFF. CDR3 bases: TGTGCCAGCAGCTCAACTAGCGGGGGGGCCGCCTACAATGAGCAGTTCTTC.